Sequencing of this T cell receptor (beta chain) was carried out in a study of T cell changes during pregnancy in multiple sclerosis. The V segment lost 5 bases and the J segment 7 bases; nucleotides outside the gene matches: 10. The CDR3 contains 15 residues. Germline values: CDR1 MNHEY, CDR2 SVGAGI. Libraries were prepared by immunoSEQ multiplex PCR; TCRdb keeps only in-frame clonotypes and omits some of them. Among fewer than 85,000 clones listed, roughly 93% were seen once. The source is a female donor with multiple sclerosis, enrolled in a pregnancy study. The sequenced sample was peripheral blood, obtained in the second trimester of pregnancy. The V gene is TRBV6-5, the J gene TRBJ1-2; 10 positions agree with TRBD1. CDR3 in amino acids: CASSPRDRGAFGYTF. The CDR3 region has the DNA TGTGCCAGCAGTCCCAGGGACAGGGGTGCTTTTGGCTACACCTTC.